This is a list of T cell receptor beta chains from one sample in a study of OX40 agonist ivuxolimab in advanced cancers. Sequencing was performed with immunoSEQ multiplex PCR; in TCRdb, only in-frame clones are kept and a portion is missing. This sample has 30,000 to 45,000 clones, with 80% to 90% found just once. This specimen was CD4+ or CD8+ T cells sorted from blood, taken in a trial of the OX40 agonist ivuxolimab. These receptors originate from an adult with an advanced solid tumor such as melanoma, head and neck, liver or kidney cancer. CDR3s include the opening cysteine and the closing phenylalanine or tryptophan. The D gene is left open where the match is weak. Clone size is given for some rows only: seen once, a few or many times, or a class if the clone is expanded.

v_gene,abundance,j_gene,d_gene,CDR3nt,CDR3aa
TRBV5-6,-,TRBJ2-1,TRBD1,TGTGCCAGCAGCGCCAGGGGGCCGTCTCGCAATGAGCAGTTCTTC,CASSARGPSRNEQFF
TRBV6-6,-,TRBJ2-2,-,TGTGCCAGCAGGGGGACTTTCGCGAACACCGGGGAGCTGTTTTTT,CASRGTFANTGELFF
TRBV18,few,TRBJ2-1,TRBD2,TGTGCCAGCTCACCAGTAGCGGGGGGGCGAATTGGTGAGCAGTTCTTC,CASSPVAGGRIGEQFF
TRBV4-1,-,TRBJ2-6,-,TGCGCCAGCAGCCAATCAGGGTTAAGGAGCTCTGGGGCCAACGTCCTGACTTTC,CASSQSGLRSSGANVLTF
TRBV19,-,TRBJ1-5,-,TGTGCCAGTAGCTCCTGGAGCAATCAGCCCCAGCATTTT,CASSSWSNQPQHF
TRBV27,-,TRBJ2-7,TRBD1,TGTGCCAGCAGTTCCACAGGGGGCTCCTACGAGCAGTACTTC,CASSSTGGSYEQYF
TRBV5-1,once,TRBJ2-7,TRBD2,TGCGCCAGCAGAACTAGCGGGACCTACGAGCAGTACTTC,CASRTSGTYEQYF
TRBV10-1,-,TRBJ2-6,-,TGCTCCCAGGGTACTGGGGCCAACGTCCTGACTTTC,CSQGTGANVLTF
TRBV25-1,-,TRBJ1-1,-,TGTGCCAGCAGTGAATTTTGGGGGCCCTACACTGAAGCTTTCTTT,CASSEFWGPYTEAFF
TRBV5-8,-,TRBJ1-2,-,TGTGCCAGCAGCTTTCAGGGTCTATGGGATGACTACACCTTC,CASSFQGLWDDYTF
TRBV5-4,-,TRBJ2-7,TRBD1,TGTGCCAGCAGCCCTGACAGGGAAGGTTGGTACGAGCAGTACTTC,CASSPDREGWYEQYF
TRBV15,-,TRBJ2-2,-,TGTGCCACCAGCGGAGTAGAGGGGACCTACACCGGGGAGCTGTTTTTT,CATSGVEGTYTGELFF
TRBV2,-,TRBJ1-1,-,TGTGCCAGCACGGCCAGGGGTAACACTGAAGCTTTCTTT,CASTARGNTEAFF
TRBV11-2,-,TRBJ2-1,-,TGTGCCAGCAGCTTAAACAGTGGGCCCTACAATGAGCAGTTCTTC,CASSLNSGPYNEQFF
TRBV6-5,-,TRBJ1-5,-,TGTGCCAGCAGACCAGCAAGTGGCAATCAGCCCCAGCATTTT,CASRPASGNQPQHF
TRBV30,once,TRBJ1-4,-,TGTGCCTGGAGTCCAGGTCATAATGAAAAACTGTTTTTT,CAWSPGHNEKLFF
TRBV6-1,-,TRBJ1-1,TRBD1,TGTGCCAGCAGTGTACAGGGGGACACTGAAGCTTTCTTT,CASSVQGDTEAFF
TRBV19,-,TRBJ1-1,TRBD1,TGTGCCAGTAATTCCCGGCGCAGGGGGGAATCTGAAGCTTTCTTT,CASNSRRRGESEAFF
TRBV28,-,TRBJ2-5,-,TGTGCCAGCAGTTCTCCCCCCCTTATCGATAAAGAGACCCAGTACTTC,CASSSPPLIDKETQYF
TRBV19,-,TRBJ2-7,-,TGTGCCAGCGAAGCTCCAAACTCCTACGAGCAGTACTTC,CASEAPNSYEQYF
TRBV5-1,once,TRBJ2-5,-,TGCGCCAGCAGCTTGGGAGTAGGAGGGGAGACCCAGTACTTC,CASSLGVGGETQYF
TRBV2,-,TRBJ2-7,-,TGTGCCAGCAAGAGGGGGGACAGCGAGCAGTACTTC,CASKRGDSEQYF
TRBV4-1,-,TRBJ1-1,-,TGCGCCAGCAGCCTCTCCATAGGAGGCACTGAAGCTTTCTTT,CASSLSIGGTEAFF
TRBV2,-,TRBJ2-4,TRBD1,TGTGCCAGCAGTCCAGGGGGGACAGGGTTGCAGTACTTC,CASSPGGTGLQYF
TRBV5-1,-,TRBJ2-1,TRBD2,TGCGCCAGCTGGGTCGGGACTACCCCGGGAGTCGAGCAGTTCTTC,CASWVGTTPGVEQFF
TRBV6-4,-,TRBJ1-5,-,TGTGCCAGCTGGGCAGGCCGCCATCAGCCCCAGCATTTT,CASWAGRHQPQHF
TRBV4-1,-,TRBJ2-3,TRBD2,TGCGCCAGCAGCCAACGCGGGGGGGCGGGTACAGATACGCAGTATTTT,CASSQRGGAGTDTQYF
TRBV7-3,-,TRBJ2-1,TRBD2,TGTGCCAGCAGCATCAGCGGGGAAAGCTACAATGAGCAGTTCTTC,CASSISGESYNEQFF
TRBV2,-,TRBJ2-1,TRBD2,TGTGCCAGCATGACCGATTCTAGCGGGAGGTTTGAGCAGTTCTTC,CASMTDSSGRFEQFF
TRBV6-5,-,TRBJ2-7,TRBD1,TGTGCCAGCACCAGGGACAGGGGACACTACGAGCAGTACTTC,CASTRDRGHYEQYF
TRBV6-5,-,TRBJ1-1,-,TGTGCCAGCAGTGGCGTGAACACTGAAGCTTTCTTT,CASSGVNTEAFF
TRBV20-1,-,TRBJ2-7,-,TGCAGTGCTAGAGAATCGGGAGAGCAGTACTTC,CSARESGEQYF
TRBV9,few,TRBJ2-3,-,TGTGCCAGCAGCGGTTATTTGACGGGACGTAGCGCAGATACGCAGTATTTT,CASSGYLTGRSADTQYF
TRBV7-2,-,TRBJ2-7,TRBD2,TGTGCCAGCAGCTCCGACAGCGGGAGGTCCTACGAGCAGTACTTC,CASSSDSGRSYEQYF
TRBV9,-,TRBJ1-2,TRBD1,TGTGCCAGCAGCGCTCGGACAGGGGCGAGTGGCTACACCTTC,CASSARTGASGYTF
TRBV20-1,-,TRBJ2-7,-,TGCAGTGCTGAGTTTTACGAGCAGTACTTC,CSAEFYEQYF
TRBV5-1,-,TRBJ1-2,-,TGCGCCAGCAGCTTAGGAGGGAAGGGTAACTATGGCTACACCTTC,CASSLGGKGNYGYTF
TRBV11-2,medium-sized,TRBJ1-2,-,TGTGCCAGCAGCTTAGACCCGGGGCGGGGTGGCTACACCTTC,CASSLDPGRGGYTF
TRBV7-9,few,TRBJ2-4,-,TGTGCCAGCAGCTTATCCCCCTCAGGGGGGGACATTCAGTACTTC,CASSLSPSGGDIQYF
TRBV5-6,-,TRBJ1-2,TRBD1,TGTGCCAGCAGCTTGCAGGGGGTGGAACTACTTGACACCTTC,CASSLQGVELLDTF
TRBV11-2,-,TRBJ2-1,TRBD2,TGTGCCAGCAGCTTAGATCAGAGAGCGGGGGGGCGTGAGCAGTTCTTC,CASSLDQRAGGREQFF
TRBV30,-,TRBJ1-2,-,TGTGCCTGGAGTCCGGACGGGGCACATGGCTACACCTTC,CAWSPDGAHGYTF
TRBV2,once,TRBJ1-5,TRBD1,TGTGCCAGCAGTGAAGCGAGGACAGGGACTGGACAGCCCCAGCATTTT,CASSEARTGTGQPQHF
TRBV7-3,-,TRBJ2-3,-,TGTGCCAGCAGCTCCCACCAAGAAGATACGCAGTATTTT,CASSSHQEDTQYF
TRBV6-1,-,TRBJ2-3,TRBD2,TGTGCCAGCAGTGATCTAGCGGGAGCCACAGATACGCAGTATTTT,CASSDLAGATDTQYF